This TCR beta chain derives from a study of cytomegalovirus exposure and HLA in healthy donors. The germline CDR1 and CDR2 sequences are LNHNV and YYDKDF (reference sequence). This CDR3 is 14 amino acids long. Trimming pared 9 bases from V and 4 bases from J, leaving 18 bases between. PCR employed 60 Vbeta and 13 Jbeta primers. Generated by immunoSEQ multiplex PCR, the TCRdb table keeps only in-frame clones and is missing some. The sample carries about 110,000 clones, about four fifths recorded once. The source is a man between 45 and 60 years old in good health and CMV-seronegative. The genes are TRBV15 and TRBJ1-1, with no clear D. The specimen sequenced was PBMCs. CDR3: CATSPLREGTEAFF. The CDR3 bases are TGTGCCACGAGCCCTCTCCGGGAGGGCACTGAAGCTTTCTTT.